This T cell receptor beta chain comes out of a study of cytomegalovirus exposure and HLA in healthy donors. General study findings and limits: Most TCR sequences proved rare, with some public TCRs found in many donors.

The PCR was carried out with 60 Vbeta primers and 13 Jbeta primers. Only in-frame clones appear in the TCRdb table, and some are missing; sequencing was by immunoSEQ multiplex PCR. This sample yields approximately 60,000 clones, of which roughly 80% are seen a single time; around 1.7% belongs to the top ten. Trimming shortened V by 2 bases and J by 3 bases, and 7 bases separated the two germline ends. In germline, CDR1 is PRHDT, CDR2 FYEKMQ (reference sequence). The CDR3 sequence is 13 residues long. This clone was counted a few times. Its specificity is not known. The chain employs TRBV13 and TRBJ1-1; D possibly corresponds to TRBD1 (5 bases). Sequenced material: PBMCs. This receptor was obtained from a man aged 40-50 years in good health and CMV-seronegative. CDR3 coding DNA: TGTGCCAGCAGCTTAACAGGAGACACTGAAGCTTTCTTT. Amino acids: CASSLTGDTEAFF.